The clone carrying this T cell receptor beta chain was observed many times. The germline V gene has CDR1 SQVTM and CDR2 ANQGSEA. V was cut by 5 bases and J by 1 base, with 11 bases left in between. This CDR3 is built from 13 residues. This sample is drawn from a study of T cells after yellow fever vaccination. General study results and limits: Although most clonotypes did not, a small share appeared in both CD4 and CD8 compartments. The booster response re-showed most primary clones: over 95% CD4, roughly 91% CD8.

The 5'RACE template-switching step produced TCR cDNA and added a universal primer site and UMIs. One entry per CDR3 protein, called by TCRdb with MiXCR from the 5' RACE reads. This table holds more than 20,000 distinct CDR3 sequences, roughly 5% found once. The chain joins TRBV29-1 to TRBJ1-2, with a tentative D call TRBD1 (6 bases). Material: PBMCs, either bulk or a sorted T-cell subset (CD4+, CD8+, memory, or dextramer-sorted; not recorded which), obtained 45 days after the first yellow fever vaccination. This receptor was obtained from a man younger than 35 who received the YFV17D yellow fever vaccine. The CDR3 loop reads CSVKGGDNYGYTF. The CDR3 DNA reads TGCAGCGTTAAGGGGGGTGATAACTATGGCTACACCTTC. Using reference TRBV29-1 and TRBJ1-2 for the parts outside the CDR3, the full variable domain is SAVISQKPSRDICQRGTSLTIQCQVDSQVTMMFWYRQQPGQSLTLIATANQGSEATYESGFVIDKFPISRPNLTFSTLTVSNMSPEDSSIYLCSVKGGDNYGYTFGSGTRLTVV.